These T cell receptor beta chains were read from a single sample in a study of shared clonotypes between healthy human individuals. TCRdb's copy holds only in-frame clones and misses some; the assay was immunoSEQ multiplex PCR. The sample holds approximately 2,200,000 clones, 85% to 95% seen once. Sequences were obtained from naive CD8+ T cells from PBMCs. The receptors were gathered from a man between 18 and 29 years old in good health. Some clones in this sample may be carry-over from other donors' samples. CDR3s include the opening cysteine and the closing phenylalanine or tryptophan. Fields, in order: V gene, J gene, CDR3 protein.

TRBV6-4,TRBJ2-7,CASSPTSGSYEQYF
TRBV27,TRBJ2-1,CASSLVRAYNEQFF
TRBV7-9,TRBJ2-1,CASSGVSNEQFF
TRBV5-1,TRBJ2-7,CASSLRAAYEQYF
TRBV25-1,TRBJ1-1,CASSRGVQNTEAFF
TRBV7-9,TRBJ1-2,CASSLHGPNYGYTF
TRBV5-1,TRBJ2-7,CASSTDRTGSYEQYF
TRBV9,TRBJ2-5,CASRSDGGTQYF
TRBV6-7,TRBJ1-5,CASSPAVRGHQPQHF
TRBV20-1,TRBJ2-5,CSAILRETQYF
TRBV6-1,TRBJ1-3,CASSEMQGASGNTIYF
TRBV9,TRBJ2-3,CASSANHGTSDNTQYF
TRBV5-3,TRBJ1-1,CARSQGGCGTEAFF